Listed below are T cell receptor beta chains from one sample, sequenced in a study of blood T cell repertoires in COVID-19. The repertoire was sequenced with immunoSEQ multiplex PCR; TCRdb's copy has only in-frame clones and lacks some. This table has more than 95,000 clones, around three quarters appearing once. Sequenced: peripheral blood. The source of these receptors is a man between 65 and 85 years old with acute or convalescent COVID-19. Both conserved end residues are part of each CDR3. A D gene is named only where the DNA matches it firmly. Clone size is shown for a subset of rows, as once, few, many or a class of expanded clone.

d_call: TRBD2; v_call: TRBV5-1; j_call: TRBJ2-5; clone_size: .; cdr3_nt: TGCGCCAGCAGCTTCGGGACTAGCGGGGAAGAGACCCAGTACTTC; cdr3_aa: CASSFGTSGEETQYF
d_call: .; v_call: TRBV9; j_call: TRBJ2-1; clone_size: .; cdr3_nt: TGTGCCAGCAGCTCTCGTAGCCCCAAAGGACTACTGGACAATGAGCAGTTCTTC; cdr3_aa: CASSSRSPKGLLDNEQFF
d_call: .; v_call: TRBV5-6; j_call: TRBJ1-2; clone_size: .; cdr3_nt: TGTGCCAGCAGCTTGGACAGTCCATATGGCTACACCTTC; cdr3_aa: CASSLDSPYGYTF
d_call: TRBD1; v_call: TRBV7-6; j_call: TRBJ2-7; clone_size: .; cdr3_nt: TGTGCCAGCAGCTCAAAGTGGGGACAGGCTGGTGGCTACGAGCAGTACTTC; cdr3_aa: CASSSKWGQAGGYEQYF
d_call: .; v_call: TRBV11-2; j_call: TRBJ1-2; clone_size: .; cdr3_nt: TGTGCCAGCAGCTCGAGCCAGGGCGGGGGTAGCTATGGCTACACCTTC; cdr3_aa: CASSSSQGGGSYGYTF
d_call: TRBD1; v_call: TRBV5-1; j_call: TRBJ2-7; clone_size: once; cdr3_nt: TGCGCCAGCAGCTTTAACAGGGGCGAGCAGTACTTC; cdr3_aa: CASSFNRGEQYF
d_call: .; v_call: TRBV4-2; j_call: TRBJ1-2; clone_size: .; cdr3_nt: TGTGCCAGCAGCCAGCCCCTGGCGGGCCCCCATAGGGGCTACACCTTC; cdr3_aa: CASSQPLAGPHRGYTF
d_call: TRBD2; v_call: TRBV5-1; j_call: TRBJ2-5; clone_size: .; cdr3_nt: TGCGCCAGCAGCCAGGATGGCGGGAGGTTCCAAGAGACCCAGTACTTC; cdr3_aa: CASSQDGGRFQETQYF
d_call: .; v_call: TRBV6-6; j_call: TRBJ1-5; clone_size: few; cdr3_nt: TGTGCCAGCAGCCACGATGGGGGGGTCAATCAGCCCCAGCATTTT; cdr3_aa: CASSHDGGVNQPQHF
d_call: TRBD1; v_call: TRBV5-4; j_call: TRBJ1-1; clone_size: .; cdr3_nt: TGTGCCAGCAGCTCCCCCACACAGGGGCCTGAAGCTTTCTTT; cdr3_aa: CASSSPTQGPEAFF
d_call: .; v_call: TRBV7-2; j_call: TRBJ1-2; clone_size: .; cdr3_nt: TGTGCCAGCAGCTCCCCCCAGGGCGCTAACTATGGCTACACCTTC; cdr3_aa: CASSSPQGANYGYTF
d_call: TRBD1; v_call: TRBV19; j_call: TRBJ1-1; clone_size: .; cdr3_nt: TGTGCCAGTAGTAAGGACAGGACCAACACTGAAGCTTTCTTT; cdr3_aa: CASSKDRTNTEAFF
d_call: TRBD1; v_call: TRBV5-6; j_call: TRBJ2-7; clone_size: .; cdr3_nt: TGTGCCAGCAGCCGACAGGGGGGGTCCTACGAGCAGTACTTC; cdr3_aa: CASSRQGGSYEQYF
d_call: TRBD1; v_call: TRBV6-6; j_call: TRBJ1-5; clone_size: .; cdr3_nt: TGTGCCAGCAGTCTTCACCAGGGGGCTAAAGGCAATCAGCCCCAGCATTTT; cdr3_aa: CASSLHQGAKGNQPQHF
d_call: TRBD1; v_call: TRBV29-1; j_call: TRBJ1-2; clone_size: .; cdr3_nt: TGCAGCGTTGAGCTGGTGCAGGGGGGAGGCTACACCTTC; cdr3_aa: CSVELVQGGGYTF
d_call: TRBD1; v_call: TRBV7-9; j_call: TRBJ1-5; clone_size: .; cdr3_nt: TGTGCCAGCAGCCTGGGGACAGGGGTGTTCCAGCCCCAGCATTTT; cdr3_aa: CASSLGTGVFQPQHF
d_call: .; v_call: TRBV19; j_call: TRBJ1-5; clone_size: .; cdr3_nt: TGTGCCAGTAGTACCCACGGGGGGCACAATCAGCCCCAGCATTTT; cdr3_aa: CASSTHGGHNQPQHF
d_call: .; v_call: TRBV18; j_call: TRBJ1-2; clone_size: .; cdr3_nt: TGTGCCAGCTCACCAACAGGGACCCTTAACTATGGCTACACCTTC; cdr3_aa: CASSPTGTLNYGYTF
d_call: TRBD2; v_call: TRBV27; j_call: TRBJ2-7; clone_size: .; cdr3_nt: TGTGCCAGCAGTGACAGACTAGCCTCCTACGAGCAGTACTTC; cdr3_aa: CASSDRLASYEQYF
d_call: TRBD1; v_call: TRBV6-4; j_call: TRBJ2-5; clone_size: .; cdr3_nt: TGTGCCAGCCCAAAGGGGGCAGGCTGGGAGACCCAGTACTTC; cdr3_aa: CASPKGAGWETQYF
d_call: .; v_call: TRBV13; j_call: TRBJ1-2; clone_size: .; cdr3_nt: TGTGCCAGCAGCCAGGGCGGCGGTGACCATGGCTACACCTTC; cdr3_aa: CASSQGGGDHGYTF
d_call: TRBD1; v_call: TRBV5-6; j_call: TRBJ1-2; clone_size: .; cdr3_nt: TGTGCCAGCAACGATGATCCGGGACAGGGGGCGCGTGGCTACACCTTC; cdr3_aa: CASNDDPGQGARGYTF
d_call: .; v_call: TRBV15; j_call: TRBJ1-1; clone_size: .; cdr3_nt: TGTGCCACCAGCAGAGATTGGGGCAGCCCCACTGAAGCTTTCTTT; cdr3_aa: CATSRDWGSPTEAFF
d_call: .; v_call: TRBV18; j_call: TRBJ2-7; clone_size: .; cdr3_nt: TGTGCCAGCTCACCCGACAGTTATGGGGAGCAGTACTTC; cdr3_aa: CASSPDSYGEQYF
d_call: .; v_call: TRBV2; j_call: TRBJ2-1; clone_size: .; cdr3_nt: TGTGCCAGCGCCCCCGGGAGCGGATCCTACAATGAGCAGTTCTTC; cdr3_aa: CASAPGSGSYNEQFF
d_call: TRBD2; v_call: TRBV5-1; j_call: TRBJ2-5; clone_size: .; cdr3_nt: TGCGCCAGCAGCACCCAAGGGGGACTAGCGGGGGGAGAGACCCAGTACTTC; cdr3_aa: CASSTQGGLAGGETQYF
d_call: .; v_call: TRBV11-2; j_call: TRBJ1-2; clone_size: .; cdr3_nt: TGTGCCAGCAGCTTAGATCTTTCAGGGTCAGGCTATGGCTACACCTTC; cdr3_aa: CASSLDLSGSGYGYTF
d_call: .; v_call: TRBV7-9; j_call: TRBJ2-7; clone_size: .; cdr3_nt: TGTGCCAGCAGCTCTCTCTACGAGCAGTACTTC; cdr3_aa: CASSSLYEQYF